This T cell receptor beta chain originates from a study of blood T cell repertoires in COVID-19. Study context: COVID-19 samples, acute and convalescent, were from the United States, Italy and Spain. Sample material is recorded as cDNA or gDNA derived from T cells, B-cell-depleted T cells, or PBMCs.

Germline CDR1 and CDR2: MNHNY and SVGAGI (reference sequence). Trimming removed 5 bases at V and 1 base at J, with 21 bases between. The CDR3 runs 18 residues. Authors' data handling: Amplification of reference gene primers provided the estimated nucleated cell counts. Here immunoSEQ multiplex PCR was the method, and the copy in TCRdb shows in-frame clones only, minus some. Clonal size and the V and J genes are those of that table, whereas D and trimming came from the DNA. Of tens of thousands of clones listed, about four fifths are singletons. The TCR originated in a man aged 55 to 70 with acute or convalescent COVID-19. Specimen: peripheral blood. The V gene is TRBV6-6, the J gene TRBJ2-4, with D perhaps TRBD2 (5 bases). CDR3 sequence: CASSPTPSPGTAKNIQYF. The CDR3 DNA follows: TGTGCCAGCAGTCCGACACCTTCTCCGGGAACCGCCAAAAACATTCAGTACTTC.